What follows is one TCR beta chain and its context. Its antigen remains unknown. It was through 5'RACE template switching that TCR cDNA was made, with a universal primer site and UMIs added. TCRdb re-derived calls from the 5' RACE reads in MiXCR, one entry per CDR3 protein. The table has hundreds of thousands of distinct CDR3 sequences, approximately 6% seen once. This sample was taken from a study of T cells after yellow fever vaccination. Study-level points and caveats: Weaker, the secondary response peaked sooner, at day 5 versus 15. In post-booster samples, most primary-vaccination clones reappeared (roughly 96% CD4, 70% to 90% CD8).

The CDR3 is 14 residues long. With 7 bases clipped from V and 4 bases from J, the junction kept 7 bases outside the gene matches. CDR1 is MNHNS, CDR2 SASEGT, per germline. The receptor was isolated from a young man who received the YFV17D yellow fever vaccine. The starting material was PBMCs, obtained 5 days after the yellow fever booster vaccination. The chain employs TRBV6-1 and TRBJ2-7, with TRBD1 matching 10 bases. CDR3 nucleotide sequence: TGTGCCAGCAATCGGGACAGGGGAGAGTACGAGCAGTACTTC. This encodes CASNRDRGEYEQYF.